Listed below are T cell receptor beta chains from one sample, sequenced in a study of blood T cell repertoires in COVID-19. Profiling relied on immunoSEQ multiplex PCR, and the TCRdb table lists in-frame clones only, not all of them. The sample carries 150,000 or so clones, around 83% recorded once. The sample taken for sequencing was peripheral blood. The receptors derive from a woman aged 55-70 years with COVID-19, enrolled during active disease. Each CDR3 is given with its conserved first and last residue. A D gene is named only where the DNA matches it firmly. Expanded clones get a size class; other rows say once, few or many, or leave the size out.

clone_size,j_call,v_call,d_call,cdr3_nt,cdr3_aa
-,TRBJ2-2,TRBV2,TRBD2,TGTGCCAGCAGACGGACTAGCGGGAGGGCCGGGGAGCTGTTTTTT,CASRRTSGRAGELFF
-,TRBJ1-1,TRBV6-5,-,TGTGCCAGCAGTTTCAAGAACACTGAAGCTTTCTTT,CASSFKNTEAFF
-,TRBJ1-1,TRBV7-6,-,TGTGCCAGCAGCTTAAGACAGACAGGGAACACTGAAGCTTTCTTT,CASSLRQTGNTEAFF
-,TRBJ2-5,TRBV2,-,TGTGCCAGCAGTGGCGGCCTGGTGGAGACCCAGTACTTC,CASSGGLVETQYF
-,TRBJ2-1,TRBV29-1,-,TGCAGCCTCAGGGCCCCGAATGAGCAGTTCTTC,CSLRAPNEQFF
-,TRBJ1-2,TRBV7-2,-,TGTGCCAGCAGCTTACAGGCTAACTATGGCTACACCTTC,CASSLQANYGYTF
once,TRBJ1-5,TRBV6-6,-,TGTGCCAGCAGTTACGGTAACCCCGGTAATCAGCCCCAGCATTTT,CASSYGNPGNQPQHF
-,TRBJ1-1,TRBV7-3,TRBD1,TGTGCCAGCAGCTTTACAGGGGGAACTGAAGCTTTCTTT,CASSFTGGTEAFF
-,TRBJ1-1,TRBV30,-,TGTGCCTGGAGAGAACTCAGGGTATCTTTGGTGGCTTTCTTT,CAWRELRVSLVAFF
-,TRBJ1-2,TRBV4-1,-,TGCGCCAGCAGCCAAGATAGGGGGGGGACCCCCTATGGCTACACCTTC,CASSQDRGGTPYGYTF
-,TRBJ2-5,TRBV10-1,-,TGCGCCAGCAGTGAGTCGGGGGGGCTGGACGAGACCCAGTACTTC,CASSESGGLDETQYF
-,TRBJ1-6,TRBV5-6,-,TGTGCCAGCGGAGCCCCGGGGAATTCACCCCTCCACTTT,CASGAPGNSPLHF
-,TRBJ2-1,TRBV9,TRBD1,TGTGCCAGCAGCGCACTATCACGGACAGGGGTCGATAATGAGCAGTTCTTC,CASSALSRTGVDNEQFF
-,TRBJ2-7,TRBV6-6,TRBD2,TGTGCCACACCCTGGACTAGCGACTACGAGCAGTACTTC,CATPWTSDYEQYF
-,TRBJ1-1,TRBV12-3/TRBV12-4,TRBD1,TGTGCCAGCAGTGCTCAGGGGGCGGCTGAAGCTTTCTTT,CASSAQGAAEAFF
-,TRBJ2-5,TRBV25-1,TRBD1,TGTGCCAGCAGTGAAAACAGGGGAGCGCGGAAGACCCAGTACTTC,CASSENRGARKTQYF
-,TRBJ1-1,TRBV5-4,-,TGTGCCAGCAGCTCAGGGCAGCGTACATTGCAAGCTTTCTTT,CASSSGQRTLQAFF
-,TRBJ1-1,TRBV7-9,-,TGTGCCAGCAGCTCCGAGGGGGTCACTGAAGCTTTCTTT,CASSSEGVTEAFF
-,TRBJ2-5,TRBV5-8,-,TGTGCCAGCAGCTTTGGGATCCCAGGGGTCCAAGAGACCCAGTACTTC,CASSFGIPGVQETQYF
once,TRBJ1-2,TRBV19,-,TGTGCCAGTAGGACAGTAGGCTATGGCTACACCTTC,CASRTVGYGYTF
-,TRBJ1-2,TRBV4-2,-,TGTGCCAGCAGCCACCCAGACAGGAGAATCTATGGCTACACCTTC,CASSHPDRRIYGYTF
few,TRBJ1-2,TRBV18,TRBD1,TGTGCCAGCTCACCTCCGGGACAGGGAATTTATGGCTACACCTTC,CASSPPGQGIYGYTF
-,TRBJ1-3,TRBV7-9,-,TGTGCCAGCAGCTTAGCCGGGGGGCTCTCTGGAAACACCATATATTTT,CASSLAGGLSGNTIYF
-,TRBJ1-2,TRBV19,TRBD1,TGTGCCAGTAGTATGGGACAGCGCTATGGCTACACCTTC,CASSMGQRYGYTF
-,TRBJ2-2,TRBV10-2,-,TGCGCCAGCAGTGAGTTGTTGATGGGGGCGTACACCGGGGAGCTGTTTTTT,CASSELLMGAYTGELFF
many,TRBJ1-1,TRBV11-2,TRBD1,TGTGCCAGCAGCTTAGGAGGGACAGGGGTCACTGAAGCTTTCTTT,CASSLGGTGVTEAFF
-,TRBJ1-4,TRBV5-1,-,TGCGCCAGCAGCTTGGAGGGGGCAACTAATGAAAAACTGTTTTTT,CASSLEGATNEKLFF
-,TRBJ1-6,TRBV5-1,TRBD1,TGCGCCAGCAGCCCTACCACAGGGGACGGATCACCCCTCCACTTT,CASSPTTGDGSPLHF
-,TRBJ2-5,TRBV5-4,-,TGTGCCAGCAGCATAGAGTTCGCGGAGACCCAGTACTTC,CASSIEFAETQYF
-,TRBJ1-4,TRBV7-4,TRBD1,TGTGCCAGCAGCTTCCGGGACAGACAGAATGAAAAACTGTTTTTT,CASSFRDRQNEKLFF
-,TRBJ2-3,TRBV10-1,-,TGCGCCAGCAGTGTGCCAGGCGCAGATACGCAGTATTTT,CASSVPGADTQYF
-,TRBJ2-5,TRBV6-5,-,TGTGCCAGCAGTTACTACGACCGGGGGGCGGGTGAGACCCAGTACTTC,CASSYYDRGAGETQYF
-,TRBJ1-1,TRBV9,-,TGTGCCAGCAGCGTAGGGCATCTGAACACTGAAGCTTTCTTT,CASSVGHLNTEAFF
-,TRBJ1-3,TRBV19,-,TGTGCCAGTAGTCCAACTGGAAACACCATATATTTT,CASSPTGNTIYF
-,TRBJ1-4,TRBV19,-,TGTGCCAGTAGCGGCGGCTTAAGGGGAAATGAAAAACTGTTTTTT,CASSGGLRGNEKLFF
-,TRBJ2-5,TRBV4-2,-,TGTGCCAGCAGCCTCCAACAGTCCCAAGAGACCCAGTACTTC,CASSLQQSQETQYF
-,TRBJ1-4,TRBV7-9,-,TGTGCCAGCAGCTTAGGGACAGCTAATGAAAAACTGTTTTTT,CASSLGTANEKLFF
-,TRBJ2-7,TRBV27,TRBD1,TGTGCCAGTCGGGACAGGGCCTACGAGCAGTACTTC,CASRDRAYEQYF
-,TRBJ2-1,TRBV6-6,TRBD1,TGTGCCAGCAGATCTTCCCCGGGACAGGGAGTCGATGAGCAGTTCTTC,CASRSSPGQGVDEQFF
-,TRBJ2-5,TRBV3-1/TRBV3-2,TRBD2,TGTGCCAGCAGCCTCGGACTAGCGGGAGGCGAGACCCAGTACTTC,CASSLGLAGGETQYF
-,TRBJ1-6,TRBV6-5,TRBD1,TGTGCCAGCACTCCAAGGGGACAGTTCAGTTCACCCCTCCACTTT,CASTPRGQFSSPLHF